This is a list of T cell receptor beta chains from one sample in a study of blood T cell repertoires in COVID-19. Assay: immunoSEQ multiplex PCR; the TCRdb copy retains only in-frame clones and omits some. The sample lists around 98,000 clones; around 72% were seen once. The sample taken for sequencing was peripheral blood. The receptors derive from a man between 65 and 85 years old with acute or convalescent COVID-19. Each CDR3 is given with its conserved first and last residue. Each record gives: CDR3 length, V gene, D gene, clone size, J gene, CDR3 protein, CDR3 DNA. A D gene is named only where the DNA matches it firmly. Clone sizes are given selectively: once, few, many, or a class where the clone is expanded.

16,TRBV28,-,-,TRBJ2-1,CASSLFLSREGNEQFF,TGTGCCAGCAGTTTATTTTTGTCCAGGGAAGGCAATGAGCAGTTCTTC
15,TRBV7-2,TRBD2,-,TRBJ2-1,CASVLAGGTYNEQFF,TGTGCCAGCGTACTGGCGGGAGGGACCTACAATGAGCAGTTCTTC
16,TRBV28,-,-,TRBJ2-4,CASRSPFEEGANIQYF,TGTGCCAGCCGCAGTCCCTTCGAGGAGGGCGCAAACATTCAGTACTTC
14,TRBV28,TRBD2,-,TRBJ2-7,CASTPGGQGYEQYF,TGTGCCAGTACCCCGGGAGGACAAGGCTACGAGCAGTACTTC
13,TRBV27,-,few,TRBJ2-7,CASALTEYYEQYF,TGTGCCAGCGCCCTGACAGAGTACTACGAGCAGTACTTC
14,TRBV5-1,TRBD1,few,TRBJ1-1,CASSSGQGVTEAFF,TGCGCCAGCAGCTCGGGACAGGGGGTCACTGAAGCTTTCTTT
14,TRBV3-1/TRBV3-2,-,-,TRBJ1-5,CASSQASGHQPQHF,TGTGCCAGCAGCCAAGCTTCGGGTCATCAGCCCCAGCATTTT
15,TRBV21-1,-,-,TRBJ2-3,CASSARDGPTDTQYF,TGTGCCAGCAGCGCGCGGGACGGTCCCACAGATACGCAGTATTTT
17,TRBV18,-,-,TRBJ1-1,CASSPLQGVGPNPEAFF,TGTGCCAGCTCACCATTACAGGGTGTAGGTCCGAACCCTGAAGCTTTCTTT
13,TRBV5-1,-,-,TRBJ2-2,CASSLGSTGELFF,TGCGCCAGCAGCTTGGGGAGTACCGGGGAGCTGTTTTTT
16,TRBV4-3,TRBD2,-,TRBJ2-3,CASSVTGTSGSDTQYF,TGCGCCAGCAGCGTTACCGGGACTAGCGGGTCAGATACGCAGTATTTT
13,TRBV10-3,-,-,TRBJ2-3,CASLGGGTDTQYF,TGTGCCAGCTTAGGGGGGGGCACAGATACGCAGTATTTT
12,TRBV6-5,TRBD1,-,TRBJ2-7,CASPGQGAEQYF,TGTGCCAGTCCGGGACAGGGGGCCGAGCAGTACTTC
14,TRBV7-9,TRBD1,once,TRBJ1-2,CASSAPGQPIGYTF,TGTGCCAGCAGCGCCCCGGGACAGCCGATCGGCTACACCTTC
18,TRBV28,TRBD1,-,TRBJ1-3,CASSLRTGGLSSGNTIYF,TGTGCCAGCAGTCTAAGGACAGGGGGCCTTTCTTCGGGAAACACCATATATTTT
15,TRBV7-2,-,-,TRBJ1-5,CASSLRGRDDQPQHF,TGTGCCAGCAGCTTAAGAGGGCGCGACGATCAGCCCCAGCATTTT
14,TRBV7-2,TRBD2,few,TRBJ2-3,CASSLWREADTQYF,TGTGCCAGCAGCTTATGGCGGGAGGCGGATACGCAGTATTTT
16,TRBV6-2/TRBV6-3,-,-,TRBJ2-1,CASSYSEGSWYNEQFF,TGTGCCAGCAGTTACTCGGAGGGGAGCTGGTACAATGAGCAGTTCTTC
15,TRBV5-6,TRBD1,-,TRBJ2-3,CASSLQGAYTDTQYF,TGTGCCAGCAGCTTGCAGGGGGCCTACACAGATACGCAGTATTTT
12,TRBV28,-,-,TRBJ1-2,CASSFGAYGYTF,TGTGCCAGCAGTTTCGGTGCCTATGGCTACACCTTC